Shown below are 13 T cell receptor beta chains from a single sample sequenced in a study of post-analysis software for immune sequencing data. Study conclusions and caveats: TRBV segments more frequent in patients than in controls numbered roughly 5 and included TRBV5-6, TRBV5-1 and TRBV20-1.

Their recognized antigens are unknown. Included in the TCR beta cDNA libraries were unique molecular identifiers. TCRdb recomputed calls from the PCR reads with MiXCR, one row per CDR3 protein. The table includes 650,000 to 850,000 distinct CDR3 sequences, 53% detected once. The specimen sequenced was blood. Source of these receptors: a girl aged 5 to 17 with multiple sclerosis.

This chain joins TRBV29-1 and TRBJ2-1; 10 bases are a match to TRBD2. V shed 5 bases, J shed 8 bases, and the junction held 6 bases outside the gene matches. Germline loops: CDR1 SQVTM, CDR2 ANQGSEA. This CDR3 has 13 residues. The CDR3 loop is CSVSSGSGYEQFF. The CDR3 nucleotides are TGCAGCGTTTCTAGCGGGAGTGGCTATGAGCAGTTCTTC.

The gene calls are TRBV7-8 and TRBJ2-7; D uncertain. Germline V gene sequence: CDR1 SGHVS, CDR2 FQNEAQ. This CDR3 is 14 amino acids long. With 10 bases removed from V and 4 bases from J, the gap between germline ends came to 20 bases. CDR3: CATSHADGTYEQYF. The CDR3 DNA reads as TGTGCCACCTCCCACGCTGACGGAACATACGAGCAGTACTTC.

This clonotype was picked up a small number of times. The rearrangement joins TRBV29-1 to TRBJ2-1; 10 bases match TRBD2. The CDR3 length is 15 residues. V trimming: 7 bases; J trimming: 0 bases; junction bases outside the gene matches: 6. The germline CDR1 and CDR2 sequences are SQVTM and ANQGSEA. The CDR3 loop is CSGRTSGSSYNEQFF. The CDR3, as DNA: TGCAGCGGCAGGACTAGCGGAAGCTCCTACAATGAGCAGTTCTTC.

This chain uses TRBV27 with TRBJ1-5; 8 nucleotides line up with TRBD1. The CDR3 spans 16 residues. The V gene's germline CDR1 is MNHEY and CDR2 SMNVEV (reference sequence). J lost 4 bases, V lost 5 bases, and 10 bases had no gene match. CDR3 sequence: CASSPQTGEWNQPQHF. CDR3 coding DNA: TGTGCCAGCAGTCCCCAGACAGGGGAGTGGAATCAGCCCCAGCATTTT.

The chain couples TRBV7-9 to TRBJ2-2; 9 bases agree with TRBD1. V dropped 1 base and J dropped 4; count of bases not matched to a gene: 13. The CDR3 runs to 19 residues. From germline, CDR1 is SEHNR and CDR2 FQNEAQ (reference sequence). The CDR3 sequence is CASSLVGTGSSKTTGELFF. The CDR3 nucleotides are TGTGCCAGCAGCTTAGTGGGGACAGGGTCCTCGAAGACCACCGGGGAGCTGTTTTTT. The entire variable domain, with the rest obtained from reference TRBV7-9 and TRBJ2-2, is as follows: DTGVSQNPRHKITKRGQNVTFRCDPISEHNRLYWYRQTLGQGPEFLTYFQNEAQLEKSRLLSDRFSAERPKGSFSTLEIQRTEQGDSAMYLCASSLVGTGSSKTTGELFFGEGSRLTVL.

This sequence joins TRBV25-1 and TRBJ1-2, with 9 bases that match TRBD1. This CDR3 spans 14 amino acids. Germline V CDR1 and CDR2: MGHDK, SYGVNS. After removal of 5 bases from V and 8 bases from J, the junction contained 9 bases not matched to a gene. The CDR3 is CASSTQQGAGGYTF. CDR3 bases: TGTGCCAGCAGTACCCAACAGGGGGCTGGAGGCTACACCTTC.

The rearrangement links TRBV29-1 to TRBJ2-3; D unclear. Deletions cut 3 bases from V and 2 bases from J, with 3 bases between. The CDR3 spans 11 residues. Germline CDR1 SQVTM, CDR2 ANQGSEA. CDR3: CSVDFTDTQYF. Here the CDR3 DNA reads TGCAGCGTTGATTTCACAGATACGCAGTATTTT.

This sequence joins TRBV7-9 and TRBJ1-1, with D possibly matching TRBD1 (6 bases). The germline V and J ends were trimmed by 5 bases and 1 base, with 11 bases remaining between them. CDR3 length: 14 residues. Germline V gene data show CDR1 as SEHNR and CDR2 as FQNEAQ (reference sequence). CDR3 DNA sequence: TGTGCCAGCAGCAAAATGACAGGGAACACTGAAGCTTTCTTT. Translated: CASSKMTGNTEAFF.

V usage is TRBV20-1 and J usage is TRBJ2-4, with TRBD2 identical over 14 bases. Near its end, the DNA agrees better with TRBJ2-7, so the J call may be wrong. CDR3 size: 15 residues. Germline V lookup: CDR1 DFQATT, CDR2 SNEGSKA (reference sequence). CDR3 DNA sequence: TGCAGTGCTGGGACTAGCGGGAGCAAGTCCTACGAGCAGTACTTC. Translation gives CSAGTSGSKSYEQYF.

This clonotype was recorded once. This chain links TRBV20-1 with TRBJ2-7; 8 bases map to TRBD2. The CDR3 spans 16 residues. CDR1 and CDR2 (germline): DFQATT, SNEGSKA (reference sequence). V lost 1 base, J lost 0 bases, and 8 bases stayed unmatched. The CDR3 loop is CSARAFKRGSSYEQYF. CDR3 DNA sequence: TGCAGTGCTAGAGCGTTTAAGCGGGGGAGCTCCTACGAGCAGTACTTC.

The chain carries TRBV12-5 and TRBJ2-7; 7 bases are shared with TRBD1. CDR1 is LGHNT and CDR2 is FRNRAP in the germline V gene. This CDR3 has 13 amino acids. V lost 2 bases to trimming and J lost 7 bases; unmatched junction nucleotides: 5. In DNA, the CDR3 is TGTGCTAGTGGTTTGCCCAACAGGGGAGAGCAGTACTTC. Amino acid sequence: CASGLPNRGEQYF.

The chain recombines TRBV7-2 with TRBJ1-4; no clear D gene. V was clipped by 0 bases and J by 8 bases, with 10 bases between them. Germline V lookup: CDR1 SGHTA, CDR2 FQGNSA. There are 14 residues in the CDR3. The CDR3 loop reads CASSLAPAGEKLFF. Here the CDR3 DNA reads TGTGCCAGCAGCTTAGCGCCGGCGGGGGAAAAACTGTTTTTT.

The chain is built from TRBV29-1 and TRBJ2-5; 7 positions agree with TRBD1. Germline loops: CDR1 SQVTM, CDR2 ANQGSEA. J was trimmed by 5 bases and V by 3 bases; bases with no gene match: 3. The CDR3 has 12 amino acids. CDR3 sequence: CSVDRRGETQYF. In DNA form, the CDR3 reads TGCAGCGTTGATCGCAGGGGGGAGACCCAGTACTTC.